This T cell receptor beta chain came from a study of T cells after posttransplantation cyclophosphamide. Trimming shortened V by 1 base and J by 2 bases, and 18 bases separated the two germline ends. Germline CDR1 is SGHNT and CDR2 is YENEEA. The CDR3 consists of 17 residues. Here immunoSEQ multiplex PCR was the method, and the copy in TCRdb shows in-frame clones only, minus some. This table holds 15,000 to 20,000 clones, around 91% found once. Treatment was busulfan-fludarabine conditioning, a marrow graft, and cyclophosphamide on days +3 and +4. The sequence came from a male patient aged 55 to 69 who received an allogeneic stem cell transplant from a related donor and was CMV-positive. Some of the T cells may derive from the graft donor. The sequenced sample was CD4+ T cells sorted from blood, obtained after allogeneic stem cell transplant with posttransplant cyclophosphamide. The rearrangement joins TRBV11-3 to TRBJ2-7; a weak D match, TRBD2 (5 bases). CDR3 bases: TGTGCCAGCAGCTTAGCCCTACGAGAGGGCTTCCCCTACGAGCAGTACTTC. Encoded protein: CASSLALREGFPYEQYF.